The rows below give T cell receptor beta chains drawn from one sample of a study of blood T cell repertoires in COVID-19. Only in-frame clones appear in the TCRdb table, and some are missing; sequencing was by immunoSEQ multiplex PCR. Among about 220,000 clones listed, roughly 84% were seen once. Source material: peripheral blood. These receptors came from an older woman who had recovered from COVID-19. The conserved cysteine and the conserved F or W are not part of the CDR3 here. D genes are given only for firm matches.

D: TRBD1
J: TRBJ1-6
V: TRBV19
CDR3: ASSWTGGSNSPLH

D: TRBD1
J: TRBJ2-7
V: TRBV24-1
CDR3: ATSDLDRGLSEQY

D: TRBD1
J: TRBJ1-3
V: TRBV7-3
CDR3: ASSLIVDRASGNTIY

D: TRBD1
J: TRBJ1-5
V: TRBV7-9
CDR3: ASQGVWGDEGANQPQH

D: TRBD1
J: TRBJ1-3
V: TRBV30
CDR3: AYPGTGGTSGNTIY

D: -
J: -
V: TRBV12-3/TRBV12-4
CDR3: ASSLPPGETQY

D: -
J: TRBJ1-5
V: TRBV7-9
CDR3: ASSLQGSGQPQH

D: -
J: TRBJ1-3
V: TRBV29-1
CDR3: SAETGYSGNTIY

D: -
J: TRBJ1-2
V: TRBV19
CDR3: ASSMWEGRDGYT

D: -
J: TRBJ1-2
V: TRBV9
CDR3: ASSADRGSYGYT

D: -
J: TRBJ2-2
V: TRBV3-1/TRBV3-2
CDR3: ASIGPTNTGELF

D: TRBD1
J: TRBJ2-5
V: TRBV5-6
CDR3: ASSLGGGLGETQY

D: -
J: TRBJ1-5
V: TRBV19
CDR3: ASSIGGQGLGPQH

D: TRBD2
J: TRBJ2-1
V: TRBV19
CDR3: ASTPGLAYEQF

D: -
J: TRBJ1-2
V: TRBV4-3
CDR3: ASSQDGGGIHYGYT

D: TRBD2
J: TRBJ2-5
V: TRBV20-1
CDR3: SARLAETQY